The clone carrying this T cell receptor (beta chain) was found a few times. In germline, CDR1 is LNHDA, CDR2 SQIVND (reference sequence). This CDR3 spans 14 amino acids. With 8 bases removed from V and 0 bases from J, the gap between germline ends came to 14 bases. With 60 Vbeta and 13 Jbeta primers, the PCR was carried out. Profiled with immunoSEQ multiplex PCR; TCRdb holds only in-frame clones, not every one. The sample lists 150,000 to 200,000 clones; roughly 74% were seen once. These data come from a study of cytomegalovirus exposure and HLA in healthy donors. This clonotype was obtained from a woman in her 30s in good health and CMV-seronegative. The genes are TRBV19 and TRBJ2-7, with D tentatively TRBD1 (6 bases). The specimen sequenced was PBMCs. In nucleotides, the CDR3 is TGTGCCAGTCACTCTGGACAGAGCTCCTACGAGCAGTACTTC. This codes for CASHSGQSSYEQYF.